This TCR beta chain was recorded in a study of blood T cell repertoires in COVID-19. V lost 3 bases, J lost 1 base, and 8 bases stayed unmatched. CDR3 length: 19 residues. Germline-derived CDR1 and CDR2 are LGHDT and YNNKEL (reference sequence). Sequencing was performed with immunoSEQ multiplex PCR; in TCRdb, only in-frame clones are kept and a portion is missing. The table lists about 170,000 clones, around 85% of them singletons. The rearrangement links TRBV3-1 (or the pseudogene TRBV3-2) to TRBJ2-1, with 14 bases lining up with TRBD2. The TCR comes from a woman aged 55 to 70 with COVID-19, enrolled during active disease. Material for sequencing was peripheral blood. Here the CDR3 DNA reads TGTGCCAGCAGCCACCCGGGACTAGCGGGGGCGAAATCCTACAATGAGCAGTTCTTC. As protein: CASSHPGLAGAKSYNEQFF.